The 7 T cell receptor beta chains below all came from one sample that was sequenced in a study of chemoradiotherapy in HPV16-positive cancers. The repertoire was sequenced with immunoSEQ multiplex PCR; TCRdb's copy has only in-frame clones and lacks some. The repertoire holds over 4,500 clones, with more than 65% as singletons. The sample was tumor tissue, taken from a patient who underwent chemoradiotherapy. These TCRs come from a human donor with HPV-associated anogenital cancer.

The CDR3 region has the DNA TGTGCCAGCAGCGGCACCCGGATGGGAGAGACCCAGTACTTC. Protein sequence: CASSGTRMGETQYF. V is TRBV7-2 and J is TRBJ2-5; D is unresolved. V shed 5 bases and J shed 4 bases, with 14 bases lying between them. The CDR3 covers 14 residues. From germline, CDR1 is SGHTA and CDR2 FQGNSA. Based on the CDR3 plus reference TRBV7-2 and TRBJ2-5, the full variable domain is GAGVSQSPSNKVTEKGKDVELRCDPISGHTALYWYRQSLGQGLEFLIYFQGNSAPDKSGLPSDRFSAERTGGSVSTLTIQRTQQEDSAVYLCASSGTRMGETQYFGPGTRLLVL.

The sample holds one count of this clone. The chain is built from TRBV5-1 and TRBJ1-2, with TRBD1 identical over 7 bases. Per germline, CDR1 SGHRS and CDR2 YFSETQ. Trimming removed 0 bases from V and 4 bases from J; junction bases left unmatched: 0. The CDR3 length is 13 residues. The CDR3 is CASSLGTGYGYTF. CDR3 DNA: TGCGCCAGCAGCTTGGGGACAGGCTATGGCTACACCTTC.

The chain recombines TRBV10-2 with TRBJ1-4; TRBD1 aligns across 9 bases. CDR1 and CDR2 from the germline V gene are WSHSY and SAAADI. The CDR3 length is 13 residues. The J segment lost 7 bases and the V segment lost 10 bases, leaving 7 bases of the junction unmatched. The CDR3 DNA sequence: TGCGCCACCGGAGACAGGGGGAGTGAAAAACTGTTTTTT. Protein sequence: CATGDRGSEKLFF.

This clone showed up just a few times. The chain links TRBV9 to TRBJ2-5; D is tentatively TRBD1 or TRBD2 (5 bases each). Trimming stripped 0 bases from V and 1 base from J, with 16 bases between. This CDR3 has 17 amino acids. Germline lookup yields CDR1 SGDLS and CDR2 YYNGEE. CDR3: CASSVATGGSVQETQYF. DNA for the CDR3: TGTGCCAGCAGCGTAGCTACAGGCGGGTCGGTCCAAGAGACCCAGTACTTC.

The chain is built from TRBV6-4 and TRBJ2-1; D may be TRBD2 (5 bases). CDR1 is MRHNA and CDR2 is SNTAGT in the germline V gene. The CDR3 covers 16 residues. Trimming shortened V by 4 bases and J by 4 bases, and 17 bases separated the two germline ends. CDR3 in amino acids: CASSVGRGLGYNEQFF. The CDR3, as DNA: TGTGCCAGCAGTGTCGGCCGAGGGTTGGGTTACAATGAGCAGTTCTTC.

The sample holds a few counts of this clone. The CDR3 sequence: CASSSGLAGDTQYF. The CDR3, as DNA: TGTGCCAGCAGCTCCGGACTAGCGGGAGATACGCAGTATTTT. This sequence joins TRBV5-5 and TRBJ2-3; 11 nucleotides align to TRBD2. Germline-derived CDR1 and CDR2 are SGHKS and YYEKEE (reference sequence). The V and J ends lost 3 bases and 5 bases, in that order; junction bases with no gene match: 2. The CDR3 is 14 amino acids.

The table lists this clone with a few counts. The J gene is TRBJ1-5, the V gene TRBV7-5. TRBV7-5 is a pseudogene segment. CDR3 length: 14 amino acids. The CDR3 sequence is CAGLLGGEYQPQHF. The CDR3, as DNA: TGTGCCGGCCTTTTGGGGGGAGAATATCAGCCCCAGCATTTT.